This is a list of T cell receptor beta chains from one sample in a study of early T cells in non-severe SARS-CoV-2 infection. TCRdb independently ran MiXCR on the 5' RACE reads; one entry per CDR3 protein. The sample lists about 88,000 distinct CDR3 sequences, just under 15% seen once, with less than 7% in the top ten. The sequencing sample was made of whole blood. These receptors came from an adult who was a healthcare worker with PCR-confirmed SARS-CoV-2 infection or an uninfected control (not recorded which). Both conserved end residues are part of each CDR3. The order of the fields is CDR3 DNA, CDR3 protein, V gene, CDR3 length, J gene, D gene, clone size. D genes are given only for firm matches. Some rows mark clone size as missing; the rest say once, few, many or name a class of expanded clone.

TGCGCCAGCAGTTGGTCGACGGAAATGAACACTGAAGCTTTCTTT CASSWSTEMNTEAFF TRBV5-1 15 TRBJ1-1 - many
TGTGCCAGCAGTTTTGCCGGGAGGGCCCGTGAGACCCAGTACTTC CASSFAGRARETQYF TRBV28 15 TRBJ2-5 TRBD2 few
TGTGCCAGCAGCCAAGGACAGGACGCCTACGAGCAGTACTTC CASSQGQDAYEQYF TRBV5-5 14 TRBJ2-7 TRBD1 -
TGTGCCAGCAGCTTAGGTCTACGGGATACGCAGTATTTT CASSLGLRDTQYF TRBV7-2 13 TRBJ2-3 - few
TGTGCCAGCAGTCCCCGCATCGGGGAGCTGTTTTTT CASSPRIGELFF TRBV6-2/TRBV6-3 12 TRBJ2-2 - -
TGCAGCGTGGCACCTGGACAGGACACAGATACGCAGTATTTT CSVAPGQDTDTQYF TRBV29-1 14 TRBJ2-3 TRBD1 many
TGTGCCAGCAGCCAAGCCAGGGGATCCAATGAGCAGTTCTTC CASSQARGSNEQFF TRBV4-2 14 TRBJ2-1 - -
TGTGCCAGCAGCCCATTAGCGGGAGGGGGATCCTCCTACAATGAGCAGTTCTTC CASSPLAGGGSSYNEQFF TRBV3-1 18 TRBJ2-1 TRBD2 few
TGTGCCAGCAGGGGACAGGGGGCCTACGAGCAGTACTTC CASRGQGAYEQYF TRBV2 13 TRBJ2-7 TRBD1 -
TGTGCCAGCAGCCCGCAGACAGGACCATATAATTCACCCCTCCACTTT CASSPQTGPYNSPLHF TRBV7-8 16 TRBJ1-6 - few
TGTGCCAGCAGCAAAGACGCGACAGCTGGAAACACCATATATTTT CASSKDATAGNTIYF TRBV21-1 15 TRBJ1-3 - -
TGTGCCAGCAGCCAATATGCGGGTTCCTATAATTCACCCCTCCACTTT CASSQYAGSYNSPLHF TRBV16 16 TRBJ1-6 - few
TGTGCCAGCAGTAATAGCGGGAGCCGGGAGACCCAGTACTTC CASSNSGSRETQYF TRBV12-3/TRBV12-4 14 TRBJ2-5 TRBD2 few
TGCAGCGGGGCCAGCTACCCAGAGACCCAGTACTTC CSGASYPETQYF TRBV29-1 12 TRBJ2-5 - many
TGTGCCAGCAGTCCCCTCCCTCATAGAACCACGCAGTATTTT CASSPLPHRTTQYF TRBV27 14 TRBJ2-3 - few
TGCAGCGTTGCGGGGTACACTGAAGCTTTCTTT CSVAGYTEAFF TRBV29-1 11 TRBJ1-1 - few
TGTGCCAGCAGTGCACAGAACACCGGGGAGCTGTTTTTT CASSAQNTGELFF TRBV25-1 13 TRBJ2-2 - -
TGTGCCAGCACCCCCCCGGGGCTGAACATTCAGTACTTC CASTPPGLNIQYF TRBV5-5 13 TRBJ2-4 - -
TGTGCCAGCAGCTTGGACAGGGGGCTCAATCAGCCCCAGCATTTT CASSLDRGLNQPQHF TRBV5-5 15 TRBJ1-5 TRBD1 few
TGTGCCAGCAGCTCCCGGGACAGGGGGACCTATAGCAATCAGCCCCAGCATTTT CASSSRDRGTYSNQPQHF TRBV11-2 18 TRBJ1-5 TRBD1 many
TGTGCCAGCAGCTTATCTAGCGGGAGGGCCTACGAGCAGTACTTC CASSLSSGRAYEQYF TRBV7-3 15 TRBJ2-7 TRBD2 many
TGTGCCAGCAGTTACTCGATCCCGGACAGGCCCTCTGGCTACACCTTC CASSYSIPDRPSGYTF TRBV6-5 16 TRBJ1-2 TRBD1 many
TGTGCCAGCACCTCAAGTATGGGGAACAATCAGCCCCAGCATTTT CASTSSMGNNQPQHF TRBV6-1 15 TRBJ1-5 - many
TGCAGTGCTAGAGGTTTCGGAGGCCTAGCGGGGAGCTCCTACAATGAGCAGTTCTTC CSARGFGGLAGSSYNEQFF TRBV20-1 19 TRBJ2-1 TRBD2 -
TGTGCCAGCAGCTCCCAGGGGTTGGTGGACATTCAGTACTTC CASSSQGLVDIQYF TRBV7-2 14 TRBJ2-4 - few
TGTGCCAGCAGCTTATTCGGTCTGGGCACTGAAGCTTTCTTT CASSLFGLGTEAFF TRBV11-2 14 TRBJ1-1 - few
TGTGCCAGCAGGGCAACAGGGGGCTCCTACGAGCAGTACTTC CASRATGGSYEQYF TRBV14 14 TRBJ2-7 TRBD1 few
TGTGCCAGCAGATCCAAAGGTTGTGTAGGGAGGAGTGAGCAGTACTTC CASRSKGCVGRSEQYF TRBV21-1 16 TRBJ2-7 - many
TGTGCCAGCAGCTTAGGAGGCGTCGACCACAATGAGCAGTTCTTC CASSLGGVDHNEQFF TRBV11-3 15 TRBJ2-1 - few